This TCR beta chain was profiled in a study of blood T cell repertoires in COVID-19 (dated by TCRdb to 2018 to 2021). Background on the whole study: Samples from collaborators originated in the United States, Italy and Spain and spanned both the acute and convalescent phases of COVID-19. The material from the prospective study consisted of cDNA or gDNA derived from T cells, B-cell-depleted T cells, or PBMCs. Subjects who had been exposed to COVID-19, were actively infected with it, or had recovered from it provided the deeply sampled blood TCRbeta repertoires that made up the dataset. The repertoires were made available in a free public database intended to serve as a resource for research on the immune response to SARS-CoV-2. The samples were drawn from the first 160 participants of the ongoing ImmuneRACE study and from 1,200 or so subjects provided by 6 global collaborators. Nearly every sample came with metadata listing a de-identified subject ID, COVID-19 status, age in years and sex. Where available, HLA class I and class II types were obtained from metadata supplied by the sample provider rather than from assay-based typing. General findings and caveats noted by the study authors: The quantity of clinical and demographic metadata differed by source and by participant and was supplied without curation.

Sequences SEHNR (CDR1) and FQNEAQ (CDR2) are obtained from the germline V gene (reference sequence). The junction carries 20 bases between V and J, which are trimmed by 5 bases and 13 bases respectively. From the cysteine up to the phenylalanine, the CDR3 has a length of 13 residues. Only the CDR3 region is kept as DNA, spanning 39 bases read in frame from base 1. Notes on this clone: Its antigen specificity is not known. The record has no base qualities; no much larger clone is one base away.

Collaborating institutions collected whole blood in K2EDTA tubes following their own protocols. For TCRbeta analysis, collaborator samples were shipped as frozen whole blood, as isolated PBMCs, or as DNA extracted from either sample type. TCRbeta CDR3 regions were amplified from genomic DNA by means of the immunoSEQ Assay, a bias-controlled multiplex PCR. In the authors' own workflow: The number of nucleated cells in each sample was estimated from the amplification of reference gene primers within the assay. To quantify the absolute abundance of each unique TCRbeta CDR3 rearrangement, sequence reads were collapsed and filtered. For each sample, productive Simpson clonality was calculated by taking the square root of Simpson's diversity index across productive rearrangements. Sourced from immuneACCESS, this table was stored by TCRdb with only in-frame sequences that have V and J called. A share of the clones is absent; for the studies checked, an unresolved V gene accounts for under half, and the remainder has no known explanation. V, J and clone size reflect that table, while D and trimming were determined from the DNA. Present in this sample are approximately 190,000 clones, about four fifths of which were seen just once. Under 7.5% of the sample goes to the ten largest clones.

The sequence links TRBV7-9 to TRBJ1-1; confidence is insufficient to name the D gene. The sequence was obtained from a woman in her 40s with acute or convalescent COVID-19. The sample consisted of peripheral blood. The CDR3 reads as follows: CASSPDGRPGDFF. The nucleotides are TGTGCCAGCAGCCCAGATGGTCGACCCGGGGATTTCTTT.